This passage covers 26 T cell receptor beta chains from one sample sequenced in a study of shared clonotypes between healthy human individuals. CD45RO-negative, CCR7-positively selected cells formed the naive CD8 fraction, excluding terminally differentiated effector memory CD45RA+ cells. TCRdb keeps only in-frame clones here, not all; method: immunoSEQ multiplex PCR. The sample contains around 2,000,000 clones, less than 95% of which appear only once. Input material: naive CD8+ T cells sorted from blood. The source is a young man in good health.

J is TRBJ2-7 and V is TRBV27; TRBD2 matches 11 bases. CDR1 and CDR2 from the germline V gene are MNHEY and SMNVEV (reference sequence). CDR3 size: 17 residues. Germline trimming cut 5 bases from V and 0 bases from J; bases unmatched to any gene: 9. In DNA, the CDR3 is TGTGCCAGCAGTCCCCACCTGACTAGCGGGGACTCCTACGAGCAGTACTTC. The encoded protein is CASSPHLTSGDSYEQYF.

The chain joins TRBV4-1 to TRBJ1-2; possibly TRBD1 for D (5 bases). Trimming stripped 5 bases from V and 8 bases from J, with 15 bases between. CDR3 size: 13 residues. Per germline, CDR1 MGHRA and CDR2 YSYEKL. CDR3 residues: CASSWDPGQGYTF. CDR3 nucleotides: TGCGCCAGCAGCTGGGACCCGGGGCAGGGCTACACCTTC.

The chain couples TRBV9 to TRBJ1-4; D is uncertain. Between the trimmed V and J ends, which lost 1 base and 8 bases, there was a span of 9 bases. The CDR3 is 13 residues long. Per germline, CDR1 SGDLS and CDR2 YYNGEE. The CDR3: CASSVSPGEKLFF. The CDR3 DNA is TGTGCCAGCAGCGTATCCCCCGGGGAAAAACTGTTTTTT.

CDR3 protein: CASSLKGDPRYEQYF. CDR3 DNA: TGTGCCAGCAGTTTAAAGGGGGATCCCCGTTACGAGCAGTACTTC. The chain uses TRBV27 and TRBJ2-7; weak D call: TRBD1 (6 bases). CDR3 length equals 15 residues. V lost 2 bases, J lost 4 bases, and 15 bases lay in between. From germline, CDR1 is MNHEY and CDR2 SMNVEV (reference sequence).

The chain is built from TRBV19 and TRBJ2-1; D is unresolved. CDR3 length: 15 residues. CDR1 is LNHDA, CDR2 SQIVND, per germline (reference sequence). Trimming removed 4 bases at V and 0 bases at J, with 10 bases between. The CDR3 DNA is TGTGCCAGTAGTACCGGCCAGAGCTCCTACAATGAGCAGTTCTTC. This sequence encodes CASSTGQSSYNEQFF.

This chain joins TRBV27 and TRBJ2-1, with 7 bases matching TRBD2. CDR1 is MNHEY and CDR2 is SMNVEV in the germline V gene (reference sequence). J gave up 3 bases and V 3 bases, and 11 bases lay outside the gene matches. The CDR3 sequence is 17 residues long. The CDR3 DNA sequence: TGTGCCAGCAGTTTCCGCCGGGGCGGGAGCGTCTACAATGAGCAGTTCTTC. Translated, it gives CASSFRRGGSVYNEQFF.

As for this clone: One junction end disagrees with the germline gene, perhaps due to a read error. This chain connects TRBV30 to TRBJ2-1; D possibly matches TRBD1 or TRBD2 (7 bases each). The CDR3 is 15 amino acids. The germline CDR1 and CDR2 sequences are GTSNPN and SVGIG (reference sequence). The DNA for the CDR3 is TGTGCCTGGAGTGTAGGGCAGGGGGGGTACACTGAGCAGTTCTTC. It specifies CAWSVGQGGYTEQFF.

This chain links TRBV11-2 with TRBJ2-7, with D unclear. Germline V CDR1 and CDR2: SGHAT, FQNNGV. V was trimmed by 0 bases and J by 3 bases, leaving 24 bases between them. CDR3 length: 19 residues. The CDR3: CASSLEGRVWASGIYEQYF. The CDR3 DNA reads TGTGCCAGCAGCTTAGAAGGGCGAGTATGGGCCTCTGGGATCTACGAGCAGTACTTC.

The chain has TRBV19 and TRBJ2-2; D not certain. Germline V gene lookup returns CDR1 LNHDA and CDR2 SQIVND (reference sequence). Trimming stripped 2 bases from V and 6 bases from J, with 13 bases between. The CDR3 runs to 15 residues. The CDR3 reads CASSIIGSWSGELFF. The CDR3 nucleotides read TGTGCCAGTAGTATAATCGGAAGTTGGTCCGGGGAGCTGTTTTTT.

A remark on this clone: The same CDR3 also results from other DNA sequences found in this sample. The genes are TRBV27 and TRBJ2-7; 11 bases fit TRBD2. The V gene end was trimmed by 0 bases and the J gene end by 3 bases; junction bases not matched to a gene: 4. The CDR3 consists of 16 residues. Germline V gene sequence: CDR1 MNHEY, CDR2 SMNVEV (reference sequence). The CDR3 sequence: CASSLSLAGGGYEQYF. The DNA for the CDR3 is TGTGCCAGCAGTTTATCCCTAGCGGGAGGAGGCTACGAGCAGTACTTC.

The chain uses TRBV11-2 and TRBJ2-7; 10 positions match TRBD1. J lost 3 bases, V lost 6 bases, and 8 bases had no gene match. The germline CDR1 and CDR2 sequences are SGHAT and FQNNGV. The CDR3 covers 15 residues. The DNA for the CDR3 is TGTGCCAGCAGAAAGACCGGGACAGGGGACTACGAGCAGTACTTC. Its protein product is CASRKTGTGDYEQYF.

This chain uses TRBV10-2 with TRBJ2-7; 11 bases are a match to TRBD2. The CDR3 runs 15 residues. Germline-derived CDR1 and CDR2 are WSHSY and SAAADI. V trimming: 6 bases; J trimming: 1 base; junction bases outside the gene matches: 5. This chain's CDR3 is CASRMTSGDSYEQYF. The CDR3 DNA is TGCGCCAGCAGGATGACTAGCGGGGATTCCTACGAGCAGTACTTC.

The chain combines TRBV5-6 with TRBJ1-5, with D possibly TRBD1 on 5 matching bases. The ends were cut back, 4 bases at V and 6 bases at J, with 11 bases in the middle. The germline CDR1 and CDR2 sequences are SGHDT and YYEEEE. This CDR3 has 13 residues. CDR3 residues: CASSHQGGQPQHF. In nucleotides, the CDR3 is TGTGCCAGCAGCCACCAGGGTGGTCAGCCCCAGCATTTT.

The chain carries TRBV5-6 and TRBJ2-1; D is undetermined. Germline loops: CDR1 SGHDT, CDR2 YYEEEE. V was clipped by 6 bases and J by 9 bases, with 13 bases between them. This CDR3 contains 12 residues. CDR3 sequence reads: CASNPHQSEQFF. For the CDR3, the DNA is TGTGCCAGCAACCCCCACCAGTCTGAGCAGTTCTTC.

This chain joins TRBV28 and TRBJ1-1, with unresolved D. Germline V gene data show CDR1 as MDHEN and CDR2 as SYDVKM. The CDR3 runs to 14 residues. V lost 6 bases and J lost 1, with 12 bases in between. The CDR3 loop is CASSREGTNTEAFF. As DNA, the CDR3 is TGTGCCAGCAGCCGCGAGGGTACGAACACTGAAGCTTTCTTT.

The chain employs TRBV4-1 and TRBJ1-5; D ambiguous. CDR1 and CDR2 from the germline V gene are MGHRA and YSYEKL. The CDR3 sequence is 15 residues long. V lost 0 bases to trimming and J lost 3 bases, with 9 bases between them. CDR3 nucleotide sequence: TGCGCCAGCAGCCAAGAGCAAACACTCAATCAGCCCCAGCATTTT. Its protein is CASSQEQTLNQPQHF.

This clone was recorded a few times. The genes are TRBV19 and TRBJ1-6; tentatively, D is TRBD1 (5 bases). In germline, CDR1 is LNHDA, CDR2 SQIVND (reference sequence). The ends were cut back, 0 bases at V and 7 bases at J, with 10 bases in the middle. The CDR3 consists of 15 residues. This chain's CDR3 is CASSIDQGGNSPLHF. Written as DNA, the CDR3 is TGTGCCAGTAGTATAGACCAGGGCGGCAATTCACCCCTCCACTTT.

The V gene is TRBV30, the J gene TRBJ1-2, with a weak D call TRBD1 (6 bases). Germline V gene data show CDR1 as GTSNPN and CDR2 as SVGIG (reference sequence). Trimming shortened V by 2 bases and J by 5 bases, and 15 bases separated the two germline ends. The CDR3 has 14 amino acids. The CDR3 sequence is CAWSKQGGNYGYTF. In DNA, the CDR3 is TGTGCCTGGAGTAAACAGGGAGGGAATTATGGCTACACCTTC. Full variable domain (remainder filled in from reference TRBV30 and TRBJ1-2): SQTIHQWPATLVQPVGSPLSLECTVEGTSNPNLYWYRQAAGRGLQLLFYSVGIGQISSEVPQNLSASRPQDRQFILSSKKLLLSDSGFYLCAWSKQGGNYGYTFGSGTRLTVV.

The V gene is TRBV28, the J gene TRBJ2-5, with no clear D. V was shortened by 3 bases and J by 1 base, with 9 bases between the two germline ends. Germline-derived CDR1 and CDR2 are MDHEN and SYDVKM. The CDR3 runs 14 residues. The CDR3 sequence: CASSLISAQETQYF. For the CDR3, the DNA is TGTGCCAGCAGTTTGATATCTGCCCAAGAGACCCAGTACTTC.

The gene calls are TRBV27 and TRBJ2-3, with TRBD2 matching over 7 bases. Germline trimming cut 5 bases from V and 8 bases from J; bases unmatched to any gene: 7. Germline V gene lookup returns CDR1 MNHEY and CDR2 SMNVEV (reference sequence). This CDR3 has 13 residues. The CDR3 loop is CASSTSTGGTQYF. DNA of the CDR3: TGTGCCAGCAGTACCTCCACGGGGGGTACGCAGTATTTT.

The gene calls are TRBV5-1 and TRBJ2-1; a weak D match, TRBD2 (5 bases). The germline gives CDR1 SGHRS, CDR2 YFSETQ. V was pared by 3 bases and J by 14 bases, with 18 bases between. This CDR3 has 13 amino acids. In DNA form, the CDR3 reads TGCGCCAGCAGCTCCGGACTTGAGGAGATCGAGTTCTTC. Its translation is CASSSGLEEIEFF.

This chain links TRBV10-2 with TRBJ2-7; 12 bases align to TRBD2. The trim removed 4 bases at V and 1 base at J, leaving 5 bases unmatched. CDR1 is WSHSY and CDR2 is SAAADI in the germline V gene. This CDR3 has 16 residues. The CDR3 region has the DNA TGCGCCAGCAGTGCCTTCGGGACTAGCGGGTCCTACGAGCAGTACTTC. It encodes CASSAFGTSGSYEQYF.

This clone was seen just once. The DNA of the CDR3 is TGTGCCAGCAGTCCCGCGGGGGCCAGATTAAACTATGGCTACACCTTC. Its protein product is CASSPAGARLNYGYTF. This chain links TRBV27 with TRBJ1-2, with a possible D match to TRBD1 (6 bases). Trimming pared 5 bases from V and 2 bases from J, leaving 18 bases between. Germline values: CDR1 MNHEY, CDR2 SMNVEV (reference sequence). The CDR3 covers 16 residues.

The chain couples TRBV6-6 to TRBJ2-4; unclear D gene. The ends were cut back, 7 bases at V and 5 bases at J, with 15 bases in the middle. CDR3 length: 14 amino acids. The germline V gene has CDR1 MNHNY and CDR2 SVGAGI (reference sequence). The CDR3 DNA follows: TGTGCCAGCATTAACCCCGGGTTGGAAAACATTCAGTACTTC. Translating gives CASINPGLENIQYF.

CDR3 region: CASSLGSRDSPYEQYF. CDR3 DNA: TGTGCCAGCAGCTTAGGGTCTCGGGACAGCCCCTACGAGCAGTACTTC. V is TRBV27 and J is TRBJ2-7; 7 bases fit TRBD1. V lost 6 bases to trimming and J lost 2 bases; unmatched junction nucleotides: 13. The CDR3 covers 16 residues. From germline, CDR1 is MNHEY and CDR2 SMNVEV (reference sequence).

The chain joins TRBV11-2 to TRBJ1-2; D gene ambiguous. From germline, CDR1 is SGHAT and CDR2 FQNNGV. Trimming shortened V by 1 base and J by 4 bases, and 19 bases separated the two germline ends. This CDR3 is 17 amino acids long. This CDR3 reads CASSLVPEAVLGYGYTF. The CDR3 coding sequence is TGTGCCAGCAGCTTAGTTCCGGAGGCGGTCCTGGGCTATGGCTACACCTTC.